This T cell receptor beta chain was identified during a study of cytomegalovirus exposure and HLA in healthy donors (dated by TCRdb to 2015 to 2018). Background on the whole study: An earlier analysis of some 600 of the donors reported 276 Gb of sequence data and 117 million unique TCR beta sequences obtained from 150 million to 200 million T cells. Approximately 330 gigabases of sequencing data and roughly 80 million unique TCR sequences made up an early release that covered 500 to 700 HLA-typed donors. Of the roughly 400 genotyped donors, 81% fell in the genetic ancestry cluster associated with self-reported Caucasian donors. The study was designed to test whether signatures of past pathogen exposure could be identified by cataloging public T cell receptors. Using immunosequencing, the study profiled T cell repertoires from 666 subjects and related those repertoires to cytomegalovirus serostatus. In addition to the first cohort of several hundred subjects, a separate validation cohort of 100 to 150 different subjects was used. The study combined high-throughput TCR immunosequencing, statistical association of individual TCRs with disease status, and machine learning to predict cytomegalovirus infection status. A later analysis re-examined previously published TCR beta repertoires from just over 650 donors and added high-resolution HLA genotyping to investigate patterns of TCR occurrence. The later analysis used no new phenotypic data to find candidate immune exposures, relying instead on TCR beta sequences and their occurrence across donors. In an earlier analysis of a few hundred of the donors, high-throughput TCR beta sequencing was used to judge whether each TCR beta V gene segment behaved as functional or pseudogenic. Alongside the repertoire data, information on donor age, sex, ethnicity and CMV serostatus was compiled. Genome-wide SNP genotypes for about three fifths of the 666 donors were used in a later genetic analysis, which treated that subset as a discovery cohort. All discovery cohort repertoires had been generated using a single sequencing platform. Both class I and class II loci were covered by HLA typing, at four-digit resolution. Typing coverage varied by locus: about 629-640 donors for A, B, C, DRB1 and DQB1; some 520 for DQA1; approximately 610 for DPA1; approximately 470 for DPB1. Four or five DR-DQ haplotypes were handled as single units for association and clustering because linkage in the cohort was strong. Among 398 genotyped donors of the cohort, an average of roughly 230,000 unique TCR beta nucleotide sequences was sequenced per donor, of which 15% to 20% were non-productive. Broad study findings and their caveats: According to a later analysis, parvovirus B19, influenza, CMV and Epstein-Barr virus appeared linked to several top co-occurrence clusters. Some IMGT-functional V segments, including TRBV6-2 and TRBV6-3, could not be told apart with the 87-base-pair reads, so those segments were excluded. A few of the identified cytomegalovirus-associated TCR beta chains were confirmed in vitro to be specific for cytomegalovirus antigens. In a later analysis, TCR association rates were found to vary across HLA loci, with the most associated TCRs seen for DRB1 alleles and the fewest for HLA-C alleles. A group of highly shared sequence variants was considered likely to be a technical artifact of the sequencing pipeline. Most CMV-associated TCR beta chains appeared to be HLA-restricted in a later analysis, and the HLA associations seemed to be driven largely by CMV exposure. Strong co-occurrence of HLA alleles, especially DR and DQ, made assigning TCR associations to individual alleles difficult. The cohort was sequenced for TCR beta chains only, and without alpha or paired-chain data the features that could be detected were limited. In both the original and validation cohorts, the classifier was reported to diagnose cytomegalovirus status with high specificity and sensitivity. In an earlier analysis of approximately 590 of the donors, most TCR beta V segments appeared in productive rearrangements about 90% or about 30% of the time, broadly matching IMGT annotations. In a later genetic analysis, fewer N-insertions in productive TCRs were reported among donors in an Asian-associated ancestry cluster than the roughly 700-donor mean. A further reported finding was that TCR beta sequences accurately predicted the HLA-A and HLA-B alleles for most subjects in the first cohort. A later analysis associated 15,000 to 20,000 TCR beta sequences with specific HLA alleles at a false discovery rate of 0.05. Linkage disequilibrium might explain the correlated functional status among segregating V segments, but an unknown experimental factor could not be ruled out. In a later genetic analysis, a missense DCLRE1C variant was associated with V-gene and J-gene trimming of TCR beta chains, and the association was replicated in an independent cohort. In the study, some 180 TCR beta chains were listed as associated with cytomegalovirus. Because counts were too low, seventeen rarely observed V segments, including chromosome 9 orphons, were excluded from the earlier analysis of several hundred of the donors. Compared with equally common non-associated chains, HLA-associated TCR beta chains in a later analysis were more clonally expanded and had lower generation probabilities. The presence/absence analyses assumed that sequencing depth was roughly uniform across donors, and that assumption may not be true. Immune exposure information for the cohort was limited to CMV serostatus. While some public TCRs were present in many individuals, most TCR sequences turned up only very rarely across donors. The authors suggested that the approach could potentially be generalized to other disease states and immunological phenotypes. Because HLA typing was missing for some donors at each locus, association tests included only the typed subset.

For CDR1 and CDR2, the germline V gene (reference sequence) lists MNHNY and SVGAGI. The CDR3 holds 15 amino acids from the cysteine to the phenylalanine. Only the CDR3 DNA is retained, 45 bases long and in frame from the first base. V loses 4 bases, J loses 2 bases, and the germline ends lie 15 bases apart. Library preparation was by the immunoSEQ multiplex PCR assay. For the multiplex PCR, a mixture combining 60 forward primers for TCR Vbeta segments and 13 reverse primers for TCR Jbeta segments was used. The CDR3 region of rearranged TCR beta genes was amplified from genomic DNA by a multiplex PCR assay. The amplified TCR beta libraries were sequenced on the Illumina HiSeq System as 87-base-pair reads. As for the original processing: In a later analysis, tens of millions of unique TCR beta chains were counted across the 690 or so repertoires, and roughly 11 million of these chains were shared by at least two donors. Raw reads were error-corrected and collapsed into unique sequences with a nearest-neighbor algorithm that merged closely related sequences to remove PCR and sequencing errors. Alignment of CDR3 sequences to IMGT reference sequences was used to assign V, D and J gene segments. For a sequence to be retained, at least a six-nucleotide match to both a V gene segment and a J gene segment was required. A rearrangement was called productive if the CDR3 had no stop codons and remained in frame with V and J, and every other rearrangement was called non-productive. Following IMGT convention, CDR3 was defined as the stretch from the second conserved V-encoded cysteine up to the conserved J-encoded phenylalanine. The earlier analysis of 587 of the donors excluded sequences that lacked an unambiguous match to a single V gene segment. In an earlier analysis of approximately 590 of the donors, a V segment was called functional when productive rearrangements were above 56.7%, and segregating when the standard deviation between donors exceeded 5%. A statistical classification framework was built to diagnose cytomegalovirus status from the catalog of TCR beta chain sequences. In a later analysis, TCR nucleotide sequences were compared against IMGT/GENE-DB human TR gene sequences so that V and J genes could be assigned. The TCRdist pipeline was used in a later analysis to assign CDR3 sequences and most-parsimonious VDJ recombination scenarios. In a later analysis, each TCR beta chain was defined by its CDR3 amino acid sequence together with its V-gene family, and reads without a unique V-gene family were excluded. A later analysis removed nearly 600 highly shared, low-generation-probability nucleotide sequences to deal with suspected cross-contamination and a sequencing artifact. In a later analysis, a clonal expansion index for each public chain was calculated from normalized within-repertoire ranks of inferred template counts. Generation probabilities in a later analysis came from a VDJ recombination model fitted to out-of-frame rearrangements, and those results were checked against IGoR. A later analysis scored TCR-TCR, TCR-HLA and TCR-CMV co-occurrence with hypergeometric tests, applying a repertoire-size bias correction to TCR pairs. To estimate false discovery rates, a later analysis permuted the HLA or CMV assignments 20 times. In a later analysis, co-occurring TCRs were grouped with DBSCAN, and TCRdist sequence similarity was added when clustering was performed within HLA-allele-positive subsets. For co-occurrence clustering, repertoires with fewer than 30,000 or more than 120,000 public chains were excluded, along with five or six repertoires with anomalous nucleotide sharing. What TCRdb holds here is the immuneACCESS table cut down to in-frame rearrangements. Part of the clones is not present; checked against another copy, under half of the missing clones reflect an unresolved V gene, and the others are unexplained. V and J calls and clone size are as listed in that table; D and trimming were resolved from the DNA. Recorded for this sample are fewer than 120,000 clones; approximately 86% of them occurred a single time. The ten largest clones represent approximately 2% of the sample.

This clone has a handful of counts. The target of this receptor is not known. Nothing much larger sits one base from this clone, and base qualities are not available. The cohort comprised fewer than 700 healthy bone marrow donors. At the time of sampling, all cohort members were nominally healthy, though unrecorded immune exposures were likely present. The donor tested CMV seronegative, placing the donor among the 352 seronegative members of the cohort. Each donor provided a peripheral blood sample, and peripheral blood mononuclear cells were used for TCR beta sequencing. Genomic DNA was extracted from the blood cell samples with the Qiagen DNeasy Blood Extraction Kit.

This clonotype was sampled from a middle-aged man in good health and CMV-seronegative. The sample comprised PBMCs. The chain is encoded by TRBV6-6 joined to TRBJ2-7, with the D gene too uncertain to name. The nucleotides read TGTGCCAGCAGTTTGCTCGGTCTACCGGCCTACGAGCAGTACTTC. Its protein reads: CASSLLGLPAYEQYF.